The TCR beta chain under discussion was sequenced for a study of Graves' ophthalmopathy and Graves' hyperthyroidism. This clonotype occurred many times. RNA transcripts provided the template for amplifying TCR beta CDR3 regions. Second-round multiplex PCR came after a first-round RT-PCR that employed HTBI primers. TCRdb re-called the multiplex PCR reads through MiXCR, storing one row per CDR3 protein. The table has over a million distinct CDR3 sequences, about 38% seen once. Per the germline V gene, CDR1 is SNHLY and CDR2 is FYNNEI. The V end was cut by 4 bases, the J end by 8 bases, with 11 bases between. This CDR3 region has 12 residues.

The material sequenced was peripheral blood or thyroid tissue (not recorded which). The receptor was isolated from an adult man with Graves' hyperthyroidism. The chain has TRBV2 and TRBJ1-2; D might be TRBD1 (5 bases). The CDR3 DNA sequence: TGTGCCAGCAGTGTAGGGGCCTGGGGCTACACCTTC. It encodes CASSVGAWGYTF. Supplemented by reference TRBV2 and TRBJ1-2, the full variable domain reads EPEVTQTPSHQVTQMGQEVILRCVPISNHLYFYWYRQILGQKVEFLVSFYNNEISEKSEIFDDQFSVERPDGSNFTLKIRSTKLEDSAMYFCASSVGAWGYTFGSGTRLTVV.